This TCR beta chain was found in a study of cytomegalovirus exposure and HLA in healthy donors. Study-wide background: The 90 to 150 validation repertoires, a later analysis reported, used the same platform as the approximately 670 first-cohort repertoires.

V was pared by 0 bases and J by 3 bases, with 17 bases between. CDR1 and CDR2 (germline): LNHDA, SQIVND (reference sequence). The CDR3 is made up of 17 amino acids. Separate from the approximately 700-subject first cohort was the roughly 120-subject validation cohort, to which the donors belonged. Only in-frame clones appear in the TCRdb table, and some are missing; sequencing was by immunoSEQ multiplex PCR. The sample holds more than 100,000 clones, around 89% seen once. Note on this clone: The antigen is not known.

Study results and limitations: According to reports, the classifier identified cytomegalovirus status with high specificity and sensitivity. Most TCR sequences were uncommon, yet certain public TCRs appeared in many donors.

V is TRBV19 and J is TRBJ1-1; a weak D match, TRBD1 (5 bases). Input material: PBMCs. This sequence originates from a woman aged 18-29 years in good health and CMV-seropositive. The CDR3 DNA follows: TGTGCCAGTAGTATAGATGGGCCCCACAGGACGGACACTGAAGCTTTCTTT. Its protein is CASSIDGPHRTDTEAFF.